The clone carrying this T cell receptor (beta chain) was seen a few times. No antigen is known for it. Donors each provided around 9 milliliters of peripheral blood. Using a J-beta primer mix together with a sample-barcoded 5' primer, a second PCR was run for roughly 7 to 11 cycles. TCRdb re-called the 5' RACE reads with MiXCR, one entry per CDR3 protein. The profile shows approximately 680,000 distinct CDR3 sequences, roughly 30% of them singletons. The data originate from a study of blood T cells in healthy people across ages. The study's findings and limits: Long-lived donors carried more naive CD4+ cells and greater diversity than aged donors. Diversity estimated from one million T cells was considered an underestimate. Because donor CMV status was unknown, expanded clonotype changes were possibly confounded.

This CDR3 is 14 amino acids long. Germline V lookup: CDR1 MNHEY, CDR2 SVGAGI. Deletions cut 4 bases from V and 11 bases from J, with 20 bases between. The TCR originated in an elderly woman in good health. The chain combines TRBV6-5 with TRBJ1-1; possibly TRBD1 for D (5 bases). The sequencing sample was made of blood. The CDR3 sequence: CASSSALGGAEAFF. DNA of the CDR3: TGTGCCAGCAGTTCCGCCTTGGGAGGGGCCGAGGCTTTCTTT.